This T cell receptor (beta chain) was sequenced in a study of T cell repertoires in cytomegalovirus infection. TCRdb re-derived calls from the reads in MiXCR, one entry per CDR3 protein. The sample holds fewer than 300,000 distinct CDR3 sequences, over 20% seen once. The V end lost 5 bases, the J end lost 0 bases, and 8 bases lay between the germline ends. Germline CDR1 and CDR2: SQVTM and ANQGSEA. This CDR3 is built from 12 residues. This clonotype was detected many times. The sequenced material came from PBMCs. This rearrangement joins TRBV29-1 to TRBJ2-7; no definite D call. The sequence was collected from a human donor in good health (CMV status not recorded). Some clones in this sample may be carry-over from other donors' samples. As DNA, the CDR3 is TGCAGCGTTTTGAGTATCTCCTACGAGCAGTACTTC. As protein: CSVLSISYEQYF.